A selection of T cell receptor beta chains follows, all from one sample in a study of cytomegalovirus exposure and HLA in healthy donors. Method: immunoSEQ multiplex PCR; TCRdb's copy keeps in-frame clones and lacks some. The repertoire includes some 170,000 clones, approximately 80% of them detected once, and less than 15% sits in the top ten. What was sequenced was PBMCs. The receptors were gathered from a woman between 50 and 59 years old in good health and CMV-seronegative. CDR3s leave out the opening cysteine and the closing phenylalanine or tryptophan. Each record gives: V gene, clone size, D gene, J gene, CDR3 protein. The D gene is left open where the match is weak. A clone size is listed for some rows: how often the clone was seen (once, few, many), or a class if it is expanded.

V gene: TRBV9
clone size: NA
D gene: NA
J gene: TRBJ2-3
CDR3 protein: ASSVIPMDTQY

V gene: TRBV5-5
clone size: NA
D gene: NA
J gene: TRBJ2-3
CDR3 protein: ASSLDLWAGRLDTQY

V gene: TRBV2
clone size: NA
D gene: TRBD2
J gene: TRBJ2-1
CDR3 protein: ASSLAGGSYNEQF

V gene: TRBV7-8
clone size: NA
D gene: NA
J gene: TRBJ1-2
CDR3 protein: ASSLERGQLPGYT

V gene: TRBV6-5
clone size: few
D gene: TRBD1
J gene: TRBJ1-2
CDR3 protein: ASSKTGGVDYGYT

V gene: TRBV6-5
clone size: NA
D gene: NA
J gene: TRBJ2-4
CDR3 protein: ASSYSRAGGDIQY

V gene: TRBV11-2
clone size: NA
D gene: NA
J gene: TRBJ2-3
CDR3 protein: ASSFEVRGQDTQY

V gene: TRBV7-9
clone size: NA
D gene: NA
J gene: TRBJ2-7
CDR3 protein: SSSPGGYEQY

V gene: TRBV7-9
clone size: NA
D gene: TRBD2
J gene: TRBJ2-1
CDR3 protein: SSSLGGGTHNEQF

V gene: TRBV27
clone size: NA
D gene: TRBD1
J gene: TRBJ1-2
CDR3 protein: ASSLWTGAAGYT

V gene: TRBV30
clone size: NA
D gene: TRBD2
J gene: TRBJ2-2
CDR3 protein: AWLGGLGRAGELF

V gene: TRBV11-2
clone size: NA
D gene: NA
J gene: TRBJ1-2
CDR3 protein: ASRPPRSKYGYT

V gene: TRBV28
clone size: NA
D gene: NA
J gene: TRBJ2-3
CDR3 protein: ASSLAAGGTDTQY

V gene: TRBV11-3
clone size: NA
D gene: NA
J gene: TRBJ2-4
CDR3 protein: ARKRGLALERNIQY

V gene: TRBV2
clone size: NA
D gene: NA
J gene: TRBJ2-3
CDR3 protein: ASSRWGVSTDTQY

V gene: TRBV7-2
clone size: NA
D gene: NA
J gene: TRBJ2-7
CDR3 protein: ASGGIGRYEQY

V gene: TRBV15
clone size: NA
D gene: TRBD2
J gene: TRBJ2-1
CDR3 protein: ATSIPGLAGRNEQF

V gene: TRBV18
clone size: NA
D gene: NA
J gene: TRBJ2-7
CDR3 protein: ASSPTNGYEQY

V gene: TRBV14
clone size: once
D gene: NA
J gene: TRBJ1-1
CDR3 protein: ASSQRASGGSRVRNTEAF

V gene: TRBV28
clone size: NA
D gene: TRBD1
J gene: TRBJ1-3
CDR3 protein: ASSSYRGLSGNTIY

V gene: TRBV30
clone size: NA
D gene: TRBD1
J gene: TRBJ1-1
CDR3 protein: AWSATDRDTEAF

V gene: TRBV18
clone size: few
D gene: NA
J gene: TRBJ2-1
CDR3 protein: ASSPEQGYNEQF

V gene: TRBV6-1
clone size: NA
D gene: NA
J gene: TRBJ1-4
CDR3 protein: ASRSGEEEKLF

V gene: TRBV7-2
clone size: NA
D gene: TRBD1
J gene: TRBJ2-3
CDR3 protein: ASSLARGHADTQY

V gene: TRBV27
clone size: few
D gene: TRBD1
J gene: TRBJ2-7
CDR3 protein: ASSFGQGYEQY

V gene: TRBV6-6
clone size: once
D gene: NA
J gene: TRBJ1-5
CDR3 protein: ASSYKAGGNQPQH

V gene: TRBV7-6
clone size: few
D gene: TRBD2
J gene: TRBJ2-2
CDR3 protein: ASSKLAGVRGELF

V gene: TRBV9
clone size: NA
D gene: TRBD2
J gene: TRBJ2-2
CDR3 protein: ASSVDGRASTGELF

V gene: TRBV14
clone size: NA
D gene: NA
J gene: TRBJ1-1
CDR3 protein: ASSQFLFAEAF

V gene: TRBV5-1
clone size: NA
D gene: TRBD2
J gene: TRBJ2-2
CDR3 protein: ASSRGGNTGELF

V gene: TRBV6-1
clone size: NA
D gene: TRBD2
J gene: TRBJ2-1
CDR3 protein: ASSREVAFDEQF

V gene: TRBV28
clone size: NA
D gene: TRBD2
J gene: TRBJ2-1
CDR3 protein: ASSAPGTSGMGSRNEQF

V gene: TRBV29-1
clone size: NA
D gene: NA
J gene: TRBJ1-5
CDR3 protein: SVESGSNQPQH

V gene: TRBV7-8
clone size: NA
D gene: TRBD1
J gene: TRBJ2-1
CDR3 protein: ASNRQGASYNEQF

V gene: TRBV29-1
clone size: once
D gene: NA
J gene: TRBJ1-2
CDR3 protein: SVEVGDSYGYT

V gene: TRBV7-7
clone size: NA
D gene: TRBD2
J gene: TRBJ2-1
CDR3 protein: ASSLTWTSGGANEQF

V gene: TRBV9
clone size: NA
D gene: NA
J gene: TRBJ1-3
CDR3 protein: ASSVSGVSGNTIY

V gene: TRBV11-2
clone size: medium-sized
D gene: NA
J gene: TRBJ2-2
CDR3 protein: ASSSLGSGLWNTGELF

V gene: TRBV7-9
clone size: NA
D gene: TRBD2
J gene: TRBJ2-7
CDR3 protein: SSSSTGTSSYEQY

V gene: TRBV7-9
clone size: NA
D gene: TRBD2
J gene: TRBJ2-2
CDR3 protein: SSSSTPAGAPGELF

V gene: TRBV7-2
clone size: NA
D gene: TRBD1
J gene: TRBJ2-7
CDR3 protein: ASSPPTGQFYEQY

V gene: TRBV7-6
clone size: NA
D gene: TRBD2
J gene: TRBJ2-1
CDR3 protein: ASSLGLAVYNEQF